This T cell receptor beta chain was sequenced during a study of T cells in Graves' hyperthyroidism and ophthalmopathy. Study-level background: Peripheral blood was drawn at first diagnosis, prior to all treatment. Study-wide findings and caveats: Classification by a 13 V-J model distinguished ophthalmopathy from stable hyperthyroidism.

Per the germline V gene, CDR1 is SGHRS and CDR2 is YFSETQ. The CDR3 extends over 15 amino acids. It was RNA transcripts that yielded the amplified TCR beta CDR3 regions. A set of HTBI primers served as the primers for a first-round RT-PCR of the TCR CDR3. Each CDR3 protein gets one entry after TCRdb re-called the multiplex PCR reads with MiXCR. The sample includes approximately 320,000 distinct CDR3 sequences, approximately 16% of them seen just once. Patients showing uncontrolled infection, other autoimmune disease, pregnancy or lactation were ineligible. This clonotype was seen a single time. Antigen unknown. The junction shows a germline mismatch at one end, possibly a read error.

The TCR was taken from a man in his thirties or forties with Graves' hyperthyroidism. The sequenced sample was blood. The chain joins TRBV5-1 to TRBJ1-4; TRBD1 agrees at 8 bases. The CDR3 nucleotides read TGCGCCAGCAGCTTTCGACAGGGGAGTCGTGAAAAACTGCTTTTT. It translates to CASSFRQGSREKLLF.